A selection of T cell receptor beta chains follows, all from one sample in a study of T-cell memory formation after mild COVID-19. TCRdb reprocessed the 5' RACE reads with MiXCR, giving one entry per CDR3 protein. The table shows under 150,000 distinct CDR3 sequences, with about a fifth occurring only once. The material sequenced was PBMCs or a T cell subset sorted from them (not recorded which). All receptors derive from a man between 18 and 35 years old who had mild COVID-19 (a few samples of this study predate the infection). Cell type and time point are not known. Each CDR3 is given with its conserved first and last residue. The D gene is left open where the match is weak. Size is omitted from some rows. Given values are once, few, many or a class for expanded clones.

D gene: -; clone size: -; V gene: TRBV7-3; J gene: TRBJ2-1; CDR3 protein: CASSPTGDGRGEQFF; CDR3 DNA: TGTGCCAGCAGCCCTACCGGGGACGGTCGAGGCGAGCAGTTCTTC
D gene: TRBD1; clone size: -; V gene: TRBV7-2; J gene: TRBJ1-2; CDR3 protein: CASSLGGQGAFYGYTF; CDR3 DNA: TGTGCCAGCAGCTTAGGGGGACAGGGGGCTTTTTATGGCTACACCTTC
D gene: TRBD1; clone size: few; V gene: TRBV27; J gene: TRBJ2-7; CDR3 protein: CASSLSGTGYEQYF; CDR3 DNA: TGTGCCAGCAGTTTATCCGGGACAGGCTACGAGCAGTACTTC
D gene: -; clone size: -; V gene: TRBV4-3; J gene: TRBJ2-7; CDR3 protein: CASSQGLGAYEQYF; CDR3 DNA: TGCGCCAGCAGCCAAGGGCTAGGCGCGTACGAGCAGTACTTC
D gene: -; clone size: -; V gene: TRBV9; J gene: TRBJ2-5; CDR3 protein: CASSVFADSSGETQYF; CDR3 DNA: TGTGCCAGCAGCGTCTTTGCGGACTCCTCGGGGGAGACCCAGTACTTC
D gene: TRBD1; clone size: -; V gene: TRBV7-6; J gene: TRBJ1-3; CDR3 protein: CASSLEGQLSGNTIYF; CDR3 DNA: TGTGCCAGCAGCCTGGAGGGACAGCTCTCTGGAAACACCATATATTTT
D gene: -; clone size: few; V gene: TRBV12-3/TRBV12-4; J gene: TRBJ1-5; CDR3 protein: CASSFRGIKPQHF; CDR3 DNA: TGTGCCAGCAGTTTTCGGGGGATTAAGCCCCAGCATTTT
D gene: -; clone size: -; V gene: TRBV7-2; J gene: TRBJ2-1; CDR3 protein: CASSPLSLGEQFF; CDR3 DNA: TGTGCCAGCAGTCCACTCTCACTAGGTGAGCAGTTCTTC
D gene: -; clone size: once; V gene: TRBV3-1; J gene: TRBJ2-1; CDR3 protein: CASSHSWGARDEQFF; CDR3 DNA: TGTGCCAGCAGCCACAGTTGGGGGGCCCGGGATGAGCAGTTCTTC
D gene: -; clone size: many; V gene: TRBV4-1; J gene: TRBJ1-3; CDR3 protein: CASSQDGVLGNTIYF; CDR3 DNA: TGCGCCAGCAGCCAAGATGGGGTATTAGGAAACACCATATATTTT
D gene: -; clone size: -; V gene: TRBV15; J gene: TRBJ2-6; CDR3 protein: CATLDSVFGANVLTF; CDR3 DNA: TGTGCCACCCTAGACAGTGTCTTTGGGGCCAACGTCCTGACTTTC
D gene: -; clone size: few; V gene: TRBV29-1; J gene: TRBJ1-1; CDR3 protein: CSVGAVYMNTEAFF; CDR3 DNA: TGCAGCGTTGGGGCGGTTTACATGAACACTGAAGCTTTCTTT
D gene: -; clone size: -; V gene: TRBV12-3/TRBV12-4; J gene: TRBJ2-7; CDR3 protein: CASTPGEGGYEQYF; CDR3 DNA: TGTGCCAGCACCCCCGGGGAAGGGGGCTACGAGCAGTACTTC
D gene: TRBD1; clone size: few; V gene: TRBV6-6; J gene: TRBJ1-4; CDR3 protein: CASSYLSTGGKLFF; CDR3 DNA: TGTGCCAGCAGTTACCTTTCGACAGGGGGGAAACTGTTTTTT
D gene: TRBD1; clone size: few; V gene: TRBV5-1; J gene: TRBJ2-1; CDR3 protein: CASSTGTGGPKEQFF; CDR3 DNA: TGCGCCAGCAGCACCGGGACAGGGGGTCCTAAAGAGCAGTTCTTC
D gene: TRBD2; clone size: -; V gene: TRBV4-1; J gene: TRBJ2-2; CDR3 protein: CASSQELGLRGAGELFF; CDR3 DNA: TGCGCCAGCAGCCAAGAATTGGGCCTTCGGGGGGCCGGGGAGCTGTTTTTT
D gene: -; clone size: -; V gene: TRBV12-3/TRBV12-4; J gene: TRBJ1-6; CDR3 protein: CASSFQNSPLHF; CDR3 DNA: TGTGCCAGCAGTTTCCAGAATTCACCCCTCCACTTT
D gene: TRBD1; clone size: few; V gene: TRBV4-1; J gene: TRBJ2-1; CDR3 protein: CASSQKDRGPEQFF; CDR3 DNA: TGCGCCAGCAGCCAGAAGGACAGGGGGCCTGAGCAGTTCTTC
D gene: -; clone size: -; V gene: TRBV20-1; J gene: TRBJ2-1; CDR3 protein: CSALGVGTYNEQFF; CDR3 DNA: TGCAGTGCTCTGGGGGTGGGGACCTACAATGAGCAGTTCTTC
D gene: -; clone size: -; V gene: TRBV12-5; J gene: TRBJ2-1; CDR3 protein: CASGLVASYHNEQFF; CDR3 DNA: TGTGCTAGTGGTTTGGTAGCTAGTTACCACAATGAGCAGTTCTTC
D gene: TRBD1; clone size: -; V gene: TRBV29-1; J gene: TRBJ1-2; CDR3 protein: CSVDLQGAHGYTF; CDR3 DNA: TGCAGCGTGGATCTACAGGGGGCGCATGGCTACACCTTC
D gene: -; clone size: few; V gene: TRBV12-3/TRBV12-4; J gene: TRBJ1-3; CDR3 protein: CAINSGNTIYF; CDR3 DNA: TGTGCCATCAACTCTGGAAACACCATATATTTT
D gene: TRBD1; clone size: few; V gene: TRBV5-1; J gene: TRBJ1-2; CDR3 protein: CASSYGQGRSGYTF; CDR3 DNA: TGCGCCAGCAGCTATGGACAGGGTAGGAGTGGCTACACCTTC
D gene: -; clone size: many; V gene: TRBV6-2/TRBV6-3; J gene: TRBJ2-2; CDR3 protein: CASSYLPSTGNTGELFF; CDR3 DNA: TGTGCCAGCAGTTACCTCCCGTCGACAGGGAACACCGGGGAGCTGTTTTTT
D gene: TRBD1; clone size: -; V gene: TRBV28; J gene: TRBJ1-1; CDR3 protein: CASRFLTGSGTEAFF; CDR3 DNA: TGTGCCAGCAGATTTTTGACAGGGTCCGGCACTGAAGCTTTCTTT
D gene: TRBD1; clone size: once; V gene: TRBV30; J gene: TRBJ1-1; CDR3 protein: CAWSSGGSEAFF; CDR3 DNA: TGTGCCTGGAGTTCAGGGGGGTCTGAAGCTTTCTTT
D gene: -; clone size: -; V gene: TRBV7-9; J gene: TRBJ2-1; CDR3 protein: CASSLVGGTAYNEQFF; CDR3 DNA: TGTGCCAGCAGCTTAGTAGGCGGGACAGCCTACAATGAGCAGTTCTTC
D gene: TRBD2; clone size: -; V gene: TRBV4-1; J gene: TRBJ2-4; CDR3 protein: CASSQLAGGNIQYF; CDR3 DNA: TGCGCCAGCAGCCAGCTAGCGGGGGGAAACATTCAGTACTTC
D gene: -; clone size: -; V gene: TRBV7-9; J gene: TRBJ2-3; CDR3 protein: CASSSRDTQYF; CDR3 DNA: TGTGCCAGCAGCTCGCGAGATACGCAGTATTTT
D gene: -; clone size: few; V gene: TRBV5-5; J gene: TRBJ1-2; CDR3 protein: CASSFPQSWGYTF; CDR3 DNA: TGTGCCAGCAGCTTCCCACAGAGTTGGGGCTACACCTTC
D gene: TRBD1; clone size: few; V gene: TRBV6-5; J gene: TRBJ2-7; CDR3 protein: CASTSLLAGTGLGEQYF; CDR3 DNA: TGTGCCAGCACTTCACTCCTTGCCGGGACAGGGCTGGGCGAGCAGTACTTC
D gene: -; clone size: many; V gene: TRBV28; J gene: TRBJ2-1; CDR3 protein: CASSTGTGNEQFF; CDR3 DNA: TGTGCCAGCAGTACCGGAACAGGGAATGAGCAGTTCTTC
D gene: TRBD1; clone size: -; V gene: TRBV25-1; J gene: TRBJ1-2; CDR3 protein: CASSTGGSRGYTF; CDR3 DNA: TGTGCCAGCAGCACAGGGGGCTCGCGTGGCTACACCTTC
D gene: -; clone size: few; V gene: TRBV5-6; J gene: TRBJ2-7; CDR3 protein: CASSPSGTSYEQYF; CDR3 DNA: TGTGCCAGCAGTCCGTCAGGGACCTCCTACGAGCAGTACTTC
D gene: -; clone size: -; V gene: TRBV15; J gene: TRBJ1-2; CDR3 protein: CATSRVKDLGYTF; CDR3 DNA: TGTGCCACCAGCAGAGTTAAGGATCTTGGCTACACCTTC
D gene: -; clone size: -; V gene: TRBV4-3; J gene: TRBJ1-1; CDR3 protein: CASSGGLSTEAFF; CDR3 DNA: TGCGCCAGCAGCGGGGGGCTTAGCACTGAAGCTTTCTTT
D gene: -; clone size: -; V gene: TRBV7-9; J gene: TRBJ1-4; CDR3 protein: CASSLAMGLSNEKLFF; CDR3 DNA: TGTGCCAGCAGCTTAGCTATGGGCTTATCTAATGAAAAACTGTTTTTT